This T cell receptor beta chain was recorded in a study of cytomegalovirus exposure and HLA in healthy donors. The study, taken as a whole, reports: According to a later analysis, TCR clusters from the first cohort tended to co-occur in the 120 or so validation repertoires. In vitro experiments confirmed that three CMV-associated chains were specific for CMV antigens.

Data came from immunoSEQ multiplex PCR; TCRdb stores just in-frame clones and leaves some out. The data contain 130,000 to 150,000 clones, roughly 88% of them singletons. Notes on this clone: The antigen is not known.

The CDR3 is 16 amino acids. The V gene's germline CDR1 is MGHRA and CDR2 YSYEKL. V was clipped by 4 bases and J by 2 bases, with 15 bases between them. The sequence derives from a woman aged 18-35 years in good health and CMV-seropositive. Input material: PBMCs. The J gene is TRBJ1-5, the V gene TRBV4-1; no definite D call. As DNA, the CDR3 is TGCGCCAGCAGCCCGACGGCGAGGGTTGGCAATCAGCCCCAGCATTTT. This translates into CASSPTARVGNQPQHF.